This T cell receptor (beta chain) was sequenced in a study of blood T cell repertoires in COVID-19. The V gene end was trimmed by 4 bases and the J gene end by 5 bases; junction bases not matched to a gene: 6. CDR3 length equals 15 residues. The germline gives CDR1 MDHEN, CDR2 SYDVKM. Sequencing was performed with immunoSEQ multiplex PCR; in TCRdb, only in-frame clones are kept and a portion is missing. The sample carries 150,000 to 200,000 clones, 81% recorded once. V usage is TRBV28 and J usage is TRBJ2-7; 12 bases are shared with TRBD2. Sequencing was done on a sample of peripheral blood. The clonotype was recovered from a woman aged 80 or older with COVID-19, enrolled during active disease. CDR3 residues: CASSSPWTSGNEQYF. CDR3 DNA sequence: TGTGCCAGCAGTTCGCCCTGGACTAGCGGGAACGAGCAGTACTTC.